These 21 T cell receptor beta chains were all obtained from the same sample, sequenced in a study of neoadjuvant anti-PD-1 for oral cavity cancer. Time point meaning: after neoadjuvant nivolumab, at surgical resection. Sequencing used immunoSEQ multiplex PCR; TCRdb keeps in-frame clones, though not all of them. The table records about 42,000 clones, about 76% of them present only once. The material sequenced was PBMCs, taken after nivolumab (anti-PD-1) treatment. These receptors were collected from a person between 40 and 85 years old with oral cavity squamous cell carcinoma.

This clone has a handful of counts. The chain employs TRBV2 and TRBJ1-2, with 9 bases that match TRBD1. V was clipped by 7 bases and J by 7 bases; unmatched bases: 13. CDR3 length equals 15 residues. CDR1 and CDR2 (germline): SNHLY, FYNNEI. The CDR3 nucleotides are TGTGCCAGCACTAAGGACAGGGGAACAGCACGTGGCTACACCTTC. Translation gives CASTKDRGTARGYTF.

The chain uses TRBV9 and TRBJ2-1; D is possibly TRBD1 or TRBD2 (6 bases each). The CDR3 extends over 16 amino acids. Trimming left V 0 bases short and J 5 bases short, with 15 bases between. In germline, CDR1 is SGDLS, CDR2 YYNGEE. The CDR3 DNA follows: TGTGCCAGCAGCGTAGCTGGACGGGGGCGTAACAATGAGCAGTTCTTC. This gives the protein CASSVAGRGRNNEQFF.

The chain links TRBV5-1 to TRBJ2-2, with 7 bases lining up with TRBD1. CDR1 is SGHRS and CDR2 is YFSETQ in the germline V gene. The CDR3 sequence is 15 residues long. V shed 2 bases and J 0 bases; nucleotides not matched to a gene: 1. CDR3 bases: TGCGCCAGCAGCTTTCAGGGGGCGAACACCGGGGAGCTGTTTTTT. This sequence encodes CASSFQGANTGELFF.

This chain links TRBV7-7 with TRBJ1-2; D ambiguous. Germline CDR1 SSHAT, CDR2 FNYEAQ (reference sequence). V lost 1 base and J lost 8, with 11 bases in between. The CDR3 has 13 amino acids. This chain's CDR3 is CASSLEDLGGYTF. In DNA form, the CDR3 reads TGTGCCAGCAGCTTAGAGGATCTGGGGGGCTACACCTTC.

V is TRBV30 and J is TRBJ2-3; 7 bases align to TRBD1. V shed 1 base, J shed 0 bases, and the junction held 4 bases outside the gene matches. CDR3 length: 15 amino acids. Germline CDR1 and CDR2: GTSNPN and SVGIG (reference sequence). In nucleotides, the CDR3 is TGTGCCTGGAGTGAACAGGGGCTAAGCACAGATACGCAGTATTTT. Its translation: CAWSEQGLSTDTQYF.

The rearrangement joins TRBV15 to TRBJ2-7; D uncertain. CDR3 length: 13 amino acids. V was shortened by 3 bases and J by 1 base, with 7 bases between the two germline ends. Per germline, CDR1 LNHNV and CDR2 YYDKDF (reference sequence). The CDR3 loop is CATSRSVSYEQYF. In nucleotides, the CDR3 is TGTGCCACCAGCAGGAGTGTATCCTACGAGCAGTACTTC.

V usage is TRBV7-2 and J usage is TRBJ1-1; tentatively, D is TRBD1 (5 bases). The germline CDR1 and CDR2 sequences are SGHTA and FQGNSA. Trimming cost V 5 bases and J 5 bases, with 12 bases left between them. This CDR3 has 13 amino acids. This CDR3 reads CASSRLRGTEAFF. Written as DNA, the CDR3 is TGTGCCAGCAGCCGGCTTCGGGGGACTGAAGCTTTCTTT.

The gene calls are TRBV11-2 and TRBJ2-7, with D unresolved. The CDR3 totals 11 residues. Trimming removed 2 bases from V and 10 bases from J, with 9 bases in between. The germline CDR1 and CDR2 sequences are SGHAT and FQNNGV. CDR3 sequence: CASSLPDEQYF. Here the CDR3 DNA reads TGTGCCAGCAGCTTACCAGATGAACAGTACTTC.

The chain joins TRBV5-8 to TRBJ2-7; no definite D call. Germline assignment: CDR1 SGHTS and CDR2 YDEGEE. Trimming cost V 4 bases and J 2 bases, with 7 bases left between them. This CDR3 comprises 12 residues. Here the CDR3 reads CASSALAYEQYF. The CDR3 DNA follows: TGTGCCAGCAGCGCTCTCGCCTACGAGCAGTACTTC.

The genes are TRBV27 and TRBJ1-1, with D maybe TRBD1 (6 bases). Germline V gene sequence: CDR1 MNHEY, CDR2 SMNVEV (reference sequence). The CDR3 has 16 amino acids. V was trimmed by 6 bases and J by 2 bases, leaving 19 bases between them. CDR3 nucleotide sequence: TGTGCCAGCAGCCCGACATTCCGAGGGGGAAACACTGAAGCTTTCTTT. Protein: CASSPTFRGGNTEAFF.

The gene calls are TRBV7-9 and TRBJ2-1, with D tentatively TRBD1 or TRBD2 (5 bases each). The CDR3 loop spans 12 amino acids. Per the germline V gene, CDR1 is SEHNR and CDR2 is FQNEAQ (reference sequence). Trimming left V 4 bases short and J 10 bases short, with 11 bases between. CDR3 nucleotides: TGTGCCAGCAGCTCTACTAGGGACGAGCAGTTCTTC. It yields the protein CASSSTRDEQFF.

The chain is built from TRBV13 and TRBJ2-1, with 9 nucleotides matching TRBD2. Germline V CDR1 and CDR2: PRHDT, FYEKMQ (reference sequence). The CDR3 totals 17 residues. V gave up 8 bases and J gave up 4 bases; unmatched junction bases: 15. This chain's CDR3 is CASATRRGLAAYNEQFF. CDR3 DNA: TGTGCCAGCGCCACCCGGAGGGGACTAGCCGCTTACAATGAGCAGTTCTTC.

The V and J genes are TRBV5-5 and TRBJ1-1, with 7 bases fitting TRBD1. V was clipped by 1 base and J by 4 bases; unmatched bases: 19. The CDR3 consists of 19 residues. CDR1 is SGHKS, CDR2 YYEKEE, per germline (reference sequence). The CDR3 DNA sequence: TGTGCCAGCAGCTTGAAGGGTGTTTTCTTTGCTACAGGGGTCACTGAAGCTTTCTTT. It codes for CASSLKGVFFATGVTEAFF.

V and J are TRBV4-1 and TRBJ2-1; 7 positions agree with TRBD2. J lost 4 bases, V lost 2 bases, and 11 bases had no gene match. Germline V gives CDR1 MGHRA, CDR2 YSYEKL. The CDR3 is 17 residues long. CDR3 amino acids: CASSQQPGTTAYNEQFF. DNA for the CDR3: TGCGCCAGCAGCCAACAACCCGGGACTACGGCGTACAATGAGCAGTTCTTC.

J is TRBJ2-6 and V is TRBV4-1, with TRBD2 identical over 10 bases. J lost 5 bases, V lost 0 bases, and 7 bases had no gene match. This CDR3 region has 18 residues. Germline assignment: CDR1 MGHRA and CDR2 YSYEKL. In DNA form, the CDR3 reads TGCGCCAGCAGCCAAGAACTAGCGGGGACCACAAGGGCCAACGTCCTGACTTTC. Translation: CASSQELAGTTRANVLTF.

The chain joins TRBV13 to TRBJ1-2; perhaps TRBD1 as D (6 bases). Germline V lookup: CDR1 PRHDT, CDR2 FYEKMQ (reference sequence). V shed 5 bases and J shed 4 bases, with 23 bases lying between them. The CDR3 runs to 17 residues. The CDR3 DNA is TGTGCCAGCAGCCAACGCAGGGGACGAGAATCTGGCTATGGCTACACCTTC. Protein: CASSQRRGRESGYGYTF.

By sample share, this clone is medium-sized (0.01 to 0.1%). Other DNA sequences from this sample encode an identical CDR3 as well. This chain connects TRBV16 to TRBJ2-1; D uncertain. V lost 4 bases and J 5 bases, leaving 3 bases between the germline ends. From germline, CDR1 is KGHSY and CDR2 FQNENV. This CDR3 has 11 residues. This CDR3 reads CASSPNNEQFF. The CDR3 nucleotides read TGTGCCAGCAGCCCTAACAATGAGCAGTTCTTC.

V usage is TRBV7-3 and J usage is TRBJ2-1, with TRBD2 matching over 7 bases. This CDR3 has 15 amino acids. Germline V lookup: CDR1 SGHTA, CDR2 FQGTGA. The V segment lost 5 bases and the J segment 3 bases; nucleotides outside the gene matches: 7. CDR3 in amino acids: CASSPPGLVYNEQFF. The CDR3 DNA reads TGTGCCAGCAGCCCACCTGGACTAGTCTACAATGAGCAGTTCTTC.

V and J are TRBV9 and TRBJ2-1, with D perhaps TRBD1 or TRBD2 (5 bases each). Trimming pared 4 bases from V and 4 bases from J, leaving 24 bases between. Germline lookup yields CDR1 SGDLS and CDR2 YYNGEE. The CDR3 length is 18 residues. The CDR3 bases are TGTGCCAGCAGCCCCGGTGGGACCCGCTCCTTATTATACAATGAGCAGTTCTTC. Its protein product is CASSPGGTRSLLYNEQFF.

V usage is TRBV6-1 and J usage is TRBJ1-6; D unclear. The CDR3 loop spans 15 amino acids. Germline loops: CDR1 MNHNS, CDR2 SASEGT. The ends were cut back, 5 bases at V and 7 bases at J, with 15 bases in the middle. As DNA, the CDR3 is TGTGCCAGCAGTCTAGAGAGGGAGCAAAATTCACCCCTCCACTTT. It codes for CASSLEREQNSPLHF.

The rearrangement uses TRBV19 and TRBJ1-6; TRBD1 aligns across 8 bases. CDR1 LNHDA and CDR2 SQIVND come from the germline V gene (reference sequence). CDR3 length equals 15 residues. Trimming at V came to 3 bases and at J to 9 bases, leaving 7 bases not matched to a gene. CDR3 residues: CASSMRQGTASPLHF. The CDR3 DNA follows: TGTGCCAGTAGTATGAGACAGGGGACGGCTTCACCCCTCCACTTT.